This T cell receptor beta chain was observed in a study of blood T cell repertoires in COVID-19. Measured with immunoSEQ multiplex PCR; TCRdb has only the in-frame clones, and not every one. The sample has around 20,000 clones; about 88% are singletons. Germline V CDR1 and CDR2: MNHEY, SVGEGT. CDR3 length equals 18 residues. Trimming removed 0 bases at V and 2 bases at J, with 18 bases between. The sequence derives from a man in his sixties or seventies with acute or convalescent COVID-19. The sample was peripheral blood. V usage is TRBV6-2 or TRBV6-3 and J usage is TRBJ2-3; TRBD2 might be the D (6 bases). The CDR3 protein is CASSYSRTSLESTDTQYF. As DNA, the CDR3 is TGTGCCAGCAGTTACTCCCGAACTAGCCTCGAATCCACAGATACGCAGTATTTT.